These T cell receptor beta chains were read from a single sample in a study of blood T cell repertoires in COVID-19. Profiling relied on immunoSEQ multiplex PCR, and the TCRdb table lists in-frame clones only, not all of them. The repertoire has roughly 130,000 clones, 75% to 90% of them found once; the top ten carry 2% to 2.5%. The sequenced sample was PBMCs or T cells enriched from blood (not recorded which). These receptors were collected from a woman between 50 and 59 years old who had recovered from COVID-19. CDR3s include the opening cysteine and the closing phenylalanine or tryptophan. A D gene is named only where the DNA matches it firmly. A row's size may be missing; if present it is once, few, many or a size class.

clone_size	d_call	v_call	j_call	cdr3_length	cdr3_nt	cdr3_aa
NA	NA	TRBV12-5	TRBJ1-1	16	TGTGCTAGTGGTTTGGTACAGACCGGGACAACAGAAGGTGCTTTCTTT	CASGLVQTGTTEGAFF
NA	TRBD1	TRBV6-2/TRBV6-3	TRBJ2-2	15	TGTGCCAGCAGTTACACGACAGGGACGGGCGGGGAGCTGTTTTTT	CASSYTTGTGGELFF
NA	NA	TRBV27	TRBJ1-2	13	TGTGCCAGCAGTTGGGGGAGGGGAGGTGGCTACACCTTC	CASSWGRGGGYTF
NA	NA	TRBV18	TRBJ2-1	15	TGTGCCAGCTCATCACGCAGAAGCTCCTACAATGAGCAGTTCTTC	CASSSRRSSYNEQFF
NA	TRBD1	TRBV5-6	TRBJ1-4	16	TGTGCCAGCAGCCGGGACAGGGCCCTTGGGGGTGAAAAACTGTTTTTT	CASSRDRALGGEKLFF
once	TRBD1	TRBV19	TRBJ1-5	15	TGTGCCAGTAGCCAATCGGGACAGCCCAATCAGCCCCAGCATTTT	CASSQSGQPNQPQHF
NA	TRBD1	TRBV7-2	TRBJ2-7	15	TGTGCCAGCAGCCCCTCGACAGGGTTGTCCTACGAGCAGTACTTC	CASSPSTGLSYEQYF
NA	NA	TRBV19	TRBJ1-2	14	NA	CASTSGQPLYGYTF
NA	TRBD2	TRBV5-1	TRBJ2-3	15	TGCGCCAGCCGCCACGGGGAGCGGGGCGGAGATACGCAGTATTTT	CASRHGERGGDTQYF
NA	TRBD1	TRBV2	TRBJ2-7	13	TGTGCCAGCAGTGGCCGACAGGGTGGCGAGCAGTACTTC	CASSGRQGGEQYF
once	TRBD1	TRBV9	TRBJ2-7	15	TGTGCCAGCAGCGTTGGGACAGGGATCTCCTACGAGCAGTACTTC	CASSVGTGISYEQYF
NA	NA	TRBV9	TRBJ2-3	13	TGTGCCAGCAGCGGGAGCTTCACAGATACGCAGTATTTT	CASSGSFTDTQYF
few	TRBD1	TRBV18	TRBJ2-2	18	TGTGCCAGCTCACCTCCCGTTGACAGGGACCTGAGGACCGGGGAGCTGTTTTTT	CASSPPVDRDLRTGELFF
NA	NA	TRBV7-8	TRBJ1-1	15	TGTGCCAGCAGCGCCCTCGCGGGCGAAGACACTGAAGCTTTCTTT	CASSALAGEDTEAFF
once	NA	TRBV5-4	TRBJ2-2	15	TGTGCCAGCAGCTTGGCCGGCGGATTGTCCGGGGAGCTGTTTTTT	CASSLAGGLSGELFF
NA	TRBD1	TRBV10-2	TRBJ1-6	14	TGCGCCAGCAGGCTGGGACAGAGAAATTCACCCCTCCACTTT	CASRLGQRNSPLHF
few	TRBD2	TRBV7-2	TRBJ2-5	16	TGTGCCAGCAGCTTATTTAAGCGGGGGTTGGGGGAGACCCAGTACTTC	CASSLFKRGLGETQYF
NA	NA	TRBV5-6	TRBJ2-7	12	TGTGCCAGCAGCAACAATCGATACGAGCAGTACTTC	CASSNNRYEQYF
NA	TRBD1	TRBV11-3	TRBJ1-5	17	TGTGCCAGCAGCTTGGAAGACAGGGGCCGACCAAATCAGCCCCAGCATTTT	CASSLEDRGRPNQPQHF
NA	TRBD2	TRBV2	TRBJ2-5	14	TGTGCCAGCCGAGGGGCGGGAGGACAGGAGACCCAGTACTTC	CASRGAGGQETQYF
NA	TRBD1	TRBV6-5	TRBJ1-1	14	TGTGCCAGCAGTTATGACAGGGTAAGGACTGAAGCTTTCTTT	CASSYDRVRTEAFF
once	TRBD1	TRBV27	TRBJ1-2	13	TGTGCCAGCAGGTTTACAGGGGATGGTGGCTACACCTTC	CASRFTGDGGYTF
NA	TRBD1	TRBV10-1	TRBJ2-7	15	TGCGCCAGCCAACCGGCGGGGACAGGGGGCTACGAGCAGTACTTC	CASQPAGTGGYEQYF
NA	NA	TRBV6-5	TRBJ1-2	12	TGTGCCAGCATTAACGGTACCTATGGCTACACCTTC	CASINGTYGYTF
NA	TRBD1	TRBV7-2	TRBJ1-2	17	TGTGCCAGCAGCACCCGAGTGTCGACGACAGGGAGCTATGGCTACACCTTC	CASSTRVSTTGSYGYTF
few	TRBD1	TRBV30	TRBJ1-5	13	TGTGCCTGGGCCAGACAGGGAGGCCAGCCCCAGCATTTT	CAWARQGGQPQHF
NA	TRBD1	TRBV6-5	TRBJ2-7	13	TGTGCCAGCAGGGGACAGGGGTACTACGAGCAGTACTTC	CASRGQGYYEQYF
NA	NA	TRBV5-4	TRBJ2-1	15	TGTGCCAGCAGCTTGGTGGCAGGGTGGAGCAATGAGCAGTTCTTC	CASSLVAGWSNEQFF
NA	NA	TRBV11-3	TRBJ1-1	14	TGTGCCAGCAGCTTAGACCTCAATACTGCTGAAGCTTTCTTT	CASSLDLNTAEAFF
once	NA	TRBV5-1	TRBJ1-4	15	TGCGCCAGCAGTCCGGTGGGAGCAACTAATGAAAAACTGTTTTTT	CASSPVGATNEKLFF
NA	NA	TRBV3-1/TRBV3-2	TRBJ2-7	15	TGTGCCAGCAGTAGATCTGACAGTGGCTCCTACGAGCAGTACTTC	CASSRSDSGSYEQYF
NA	NA	TRBV7-2	TRBJ1-5	15	TGTGCCAGCAGCTTAGTGCGGGGGAGCAATCAGCCCCAGCATTTT	CASSLVRGSNQPQHF
few	NA	TRBV2	TRBJ1-2	14	TGTGCCAGCCTCTGGGGGGGGGACGGTAGTGGCTACACCTTC	CASLWGGDGSGYTF
NA	NA	TRBV2	TRBJ1-1	14	TGTGCCAGCAGTGAAGGGCAGGGAAACACTGAAGCTTTCTTT	CASSEGQGNTEAFF
NA	NA	TRBV6-5	TRBJ1-5	14	TGTGCCAGCAGTACTCGACAGGGCAATCAGCCCCAGCATTTT	CASSTRQGNQPQHF
NA	TRBD2	TRBV3-1/TRBV3-2	TRBJ2-7	15	TGTGCCAGCAGCCAAGTACGACTAGCAGGCTACGAGCAGTACTTC	CASSQVRLAGYEQYF
NA	NA	TRBV2	TRBJ1-2	12	TGTGCCAGCACTGCACAGGGCGTTGGCTACACCTTC	CASTAQGVGYTF
NA	NA	TRBV27	TRBJ1-5	14	TGTGCCAGCAGTTTATCTTCCCAGAATCAGCCCCAGCATTTT	CASSLSSQNQPQHF
NA	TRBD1	TRBV4-1	TRBJ1-2	15	TGCGCCAGCAGCCAAGAGGGACAGCTTAACTATGGCTACACCTTC	CASSQEGQLNYGYTF
once	NA	TRBV27	TRBJ1-5	14	TGTGCCAGCAGTTCCAGACTGGCCGAGGGGCCCCAGCATTTT	CASSSRLAEGPQHF
NA	NA	TRBV4-1	TRBJ1-1	14	TGCGCCAGCAGCCAAGAACGGGTGGGCACTGAAGCTTTCTTT	CASSQERVGTEAFF
once	TRBD1	TRBV7-6	TRBJ1-2	14	TGTGCCAGCAACCCAGAGCAGGGGGCTTATGGCTACACCTTC	CASNPEQGAYGYTF
NA	NA	TRBV3-1/TRBV3-2	TRBJ2-7	15	TGTGCCAGCAGCCAAGAGTGGACTACCTCCTACGAGCAGTACTTC	CASSQEWTTSYEQYF
few	TRBD2	TRBV9	TRBJ2-3	16	TGTGCCAGCAGCGTAGTGGCTAGCGGGGGCACAGATACGCAGTATTTT	CASSVVASGGTDTQYF
NA	NA	TRBV29-1	TRBJ1-1	13	TGCAGCGTTGAATGGTCGAGTAACACTGAAGCTTTCTTT	CSVEWSSNTEAFF
NA	TRBD1	TRBV7-9	TRBJ1-3	15	TGTGCCAGCAGCTTAAACAGGGGTACTGGAAACACCATATATTTT	CASSLNRGTGNTIYF
NA	TRBD1	TRBV7-9	TRBJ2-7	16	TGTGCCAGCAGCGTAACAGGGGGCTCCCTTACCTACGAGCAGTACTTC	CASSVTGGSLTYEQYF
few	TRBD1	TRBV2	TRBJ2-7	15	TGTGCCAGCAGTCCCCTTGGGACAGGGGGCTACGAGCAGTACTTC	CASSPLGTGGYEQYF
NA	NA	TRBV18	TRBJ1-1	13	TGTGCCAGCTCACCCGCACAGAACACTGAAGCTTTCTTT	CASSPAQNTEAFF
NA	NA	TRBV27	TRBJ1-1	14	TGTGCCAGCAAGCCTGACGAGGGAGGCACTGAAGCTTTCTTT	CASKPDEGGTEAFF
few	NA	TRBV7-9	TRBJ1-4	15	TGTGCCAGCAGCTTAGGACAGCCGACGGGGGGAAAACTGTTTTTT	CASSLGQPTGGKLFF
NA	NA	TRBV5-8	TRBJ2-5	14	TGTGCCAGCAGCTTGGTGAGACAACAAGAGACCCAGTACTTC	CASSLVRQQETQYF
NA	TRBD1	TRBV5-1	TRBJ1-4	14	TGCGCCAGCAGCCGGACAGGTAGTAATGAAAAACTGTTTTTT	CASSRTGSNEKLFF
NA	TRBD1	TRBV5-1	TRBJ2-7	16	TGCGCCAGCAGCACCTCACCGGGACAGGGGGCCTACGAGCAGTACTTC	CASSTSPGQGAYEQYF
NA	TRBD2	TRBV5-1	TRBJ2-2	19	TGCGCCAGCAGCTACATACTAGCGGGGGAACATTCGAACACCGGGGAGCTGTTTTTT	CASSYILAGEHSNTGELFF
NA	TRBD2	TRBV7-2	TRBJ2-2	15	TGTGCCAGCAGCAGCGGGGGGCCGGGCACCGGGGAGCTGTTTTTT	CASSSGGPGTGELFF